This passage covers 21 T cell receptor beta chains from one sample sequenced in a study of T-cell reconstitution after alpha-beta-depleted transplantation in children. This sample's TCRbeta library carried unique molecular identifier barcodes. TCRdb independently ran MiXCR on the PCR reads; one entry per CDR3 protein. The repertoire includes a few hundred thousand distinct CDR3 sequences, 25% to 30% of them detected once, and approximately 39% sits in the top ten. Material: PBMCs, obtained before TCRalphabeta/CD19-depleted stem cell transplant. These receptors were taken from a boy younger than two with Wiskott-Aldrich syndrome, due to receive a stem cell transplant.

This chain connects TRBV12-3 or TRBV12-4 to TRBJ1-1, with D perhaps TRBD1 (5 bases). V was cut by 6 bases and J by 0 bases, with 14 bases left in between. This CDR3 region has 15 residues. CDR3 nucleotides: TGTGCCAGCAGCCGTATTCAGGGAGTGAACACTGAAGCTTTCTTT. Encoded protein: CASSRIQGVNTEAFF.

This clonotype appeared once. The rearrangement uses TRBV3-1 and TRBJ1-1; tentatively, D is TRBD1 (6 bases). V was trimmed by 3 bases and J by 6 bases, leaving 14 bases between them. The CDR3 contains 14 residues. Per the germline V gene, CDR1 is LGHDT and CDR2 is YNNKEL (reference sequence). The CDR3 is CASSHNTGTSEAFF. The CDR3 DNA is TGTGCCAGCAGCCACAATACCGGGACATCTGAAGCTTTCTTT.

This clonotype was recorded at least ten times. The chain joins TRBV5-1 to TRBJ2-5; 7 positions agree with TRBD2. The CDR3 covers 13 residues. CDR1 is SGHRS and CDR2 is YFSETQ in the germline V gene. The ends lost 5 bases at V and 1 base at J; junction bases unmatched: 2. The CDR3 nucleotides read TGCGCCAGCAGTTGGACTAGCCAAGAGACCCAGTACTTC. This gives the protein CASSWTSQETQYF.

This clonotype was seen only a few times. The chain combines TRBV7-9 with TRBJ1-5; tentatively, D is TRBD1 (6 bases). This CDR3 region has 16 residues. V was cut by 1 base and J by 4 bases, with 14 bases left in between. Germline CDR1 and CDR2: SEHNR and FQNEAQ (reference sequence). The CDR3 DNA reads TGTGCCAGCAGCTTAGGACCGAGGGGGTCTAATCAGCCCCAGCATTTT. This encodes CASSLGPRGSNQPQHF. Filled out from reference TRBV7-9 and TRBJ1-5, the complete variable domain reads DTGVSQNPRHKITKRGQNVTFRCDPISEHNRLYWYRQTLGQGPEFLTYFQNEAQLEKSRLLSDRFSAERPKGSFSTLEIQRTEQGDSAMYLCASSLGPRGSNQPQHFGDGTRLSIL.

J is TRBJ2-1 and V is TRBV25-1; 8 nucleotides match TRBD2. CDR3 length: 16 residues. CDR1 and CDR2 from the germline V gene are MGHDK and SYGVNS. The trim removed 3 bases at V and 6 bases at J, leaving 10 bases unmatched. In nucleotides, the CDR3 is TGTGCCAGCAGTGACCTGCGATTGAGCGGGAGCAATGAGCAGTTCTTC. This sequence encodes CASSDLRLSGSNEQFF.

This chain uses TRBV10-3 with TRBJ2-3; TRBD2 is a possible D gene (6 bases). The CDR3 has 14 amino acids. V gave up 6 bases and J gave up 5 bases, with 15 bases separating them. Germline CDR1 ENHRY, CDR2 SYGVKD. The CDR3 nucleotides read TGTGCCATCAGCGGGACTCCCACGGGAGATACGCAGTATTTT. Protein: CAISGTPTGDTQYF.

This clonotype was seen a few times. The rearrangement uses TRBV5-1 and TRBJ1-1; TRBD1 might be the D (5 bases). Germline CDR1 is SGHRS and CDR2 is YFSETQ. The V gene lost 2 bases and the J gene lost 6 bases, with 14 bases spanning the gap. The CDR3 spans 14 residues. DNA for the CDR3: TGCGCCAGCAGCTTTCCGGGGGGGGAGGCTGAAGCTTTCTTT. Its translation: CASSFPGGEAEAFF.

There are a few counts of this clonotype. V usage is TRBV7-2 and J usage is TRBJ1-3, with D unclear. The CDR3 is 15 amino acids. Trimming took off 5 bases at V and 2 bases at J, with 13 bases between the two ends. Germline CDR1 is SGHTA and CDR2 is FQGNSA. The CDR3 nucleotides are TGTGCCAGCAGCCCGGAATCCGGGGCTGGAAACACCATATATTTT. It yields the protein CASSPESGAGNTIYF.

This clonotype was found a few times. The chain combines TRBV3-1 with TRBJ2-5; D uncertain. The CDR3 is made up of 16 amino acids. V gave up 2 bases and J gave up 1 base, with 14 bases separating them. The germline CDR1 and CDR2 sequences are LGHDT and YNNKEL (reference sequence). The CDR3 sequence: CASSQRSARTQETQYF. DNA for the CDR3: TGTGCCAGCAGCCAAAGATCGGCGAGAACCCAAGAGACCCAGTACTTC.

This clonotype was seen a handful of times. The rearrangement joins TRBV20-1 to TRBJ2-3; D gene ambiguous. The germline CDR1 and CDR2 sequences are DFQATT and SNEGSKA (reference sequence). CDR3 length equals 14 residues. V lost 3 bases and J lost 4, with 14 bases in between. In DNA, the CDR3 is TGCAGTGCTAGTGGCTCTGGGGATCCAGATACGCAGTATTTT. Its protein product is CSASGSGDPDTQYF.

This clonotype turned up a few times. The CDR3 DNA follows: TGCAGTGGTATCCCAGGGGTTTCGCAGTATTTT. Translated, it gives CSGIPGVSQYF. The chain is built from TRBV20-1 and TRBJ2-3, with a weak D call TRBD1 (6 bases). V lost 7 bases to trimming and J lost 10 bases, with 15 bases between them. Germline V lookup: CDR1 DFQATT, CDR2 SNEGSKA (reference sequence). CDR3 size: 11 residues.

The chain recombines TRBV20-1 with TRBJ2-7; D is undetermined. The CDR3 length is 13 residues. V shed 2 bases and J shed 4 bases, with 12 bases lying between them. CDR1 and CDR2 (germline): DFQATT, SNEGSKA (reference sequence). The CDR3 sequence: CSARHASAYEQYF. In nucleotides, the CDR3 is TGCAGTGCTAGACACGCGTCTGCTTACGAGCAGTACTTC.

The rearrangement links TRBV27 to TRBJ2-1; 9 bases align to TRBD2. Losses at the gene ends were 2 bases for V and 2 bases for J; bases not matched to a gene: 4. The germline gives CDR1 MNHEY, CDR2 SMNVEV (reference sequence). The CDR3 spans 16 residues. The CDR3 loop is CASSLGAGGTYNEQFF. Written as DNA, the CDR3 is TGTGCCAGCAGTTTAGGAGCGGGAGGTACCTACAATGAGCAGTTCTTC.

The J gene is TRBJ1-2, the V gene TRBV29-1; 9 positions match TRBD1. Per the germline V gene, CDR1 is SQVTM and CDR2 is ANQGSEA. This CDR3 contains 12 residues. The junction had 5 bases not matched to a gene; V was cut back by 5 bases and J by 7 bases. CDR3 residues: CSVRDRVRGYTF. In nucleotides, the CDR3 is TGCAGCGTTCGGGACAGGGTACGTGGCTACACCTTC.

This clonotype was found a few times. The chain joins TRBV11-1 to TRBJ2-4; 11 bases line up with TRBD1. This CDR3 is 13 amino acids long. Germline V gives CDR1 SGHAT, CDR2 FQDESV (reference sequence). Trimming cost V 8 bases and J 5 bases; bases outside gene matches: 2. This chain's CDR3 is CASGQGAENIQYF. The CDR3 bases are TGTGCCAGCGGACAGGGGGCAGAAAACATTCAGTACTTC.

This clonotype was detected only a few times. V gene TRBV5-1 combines with J gene TRBJ2-1, with TRBD1 identical over 8 bases. Germline assignment: CDR1 SGHRS and CDR2 YFSETQ. V was pared by 4 bases and J by 9 bases, with 9 bases of the junction left unmatched. The CDR3 has 14 amino acids. The CDR3 loop is CASSTGQGPSEQFF. The CDR3, as DNA: TGCGCCAGCAGCACCGGACAGGGTCCTAGTGAGCAGTTCTTC.

The V gene is TRBV11-1, the J gene TRBJ2-2; 7 bases agree with TRBD2. The CDR3 length is 18 residues. The V and J ends lost 5 bases and 5 bases, in that order; junction bases with no gene match: 17. The germline gives CDR1 SGHAT, CDR2 FQDESV (reference sequence). The CDR3 region has the DNA TGTGCCAGCAGCCCCCATCCCAGCGGGAAATCGGGAACCGGGGAGCTGTTTTTT. It is translated as CASSPHPSGKSGTGELFF.

The V call is TRBV21-1, the J call TRBJ2-7; the table gives TRBD1 as D, unverified against the DNA. TRBV21-1 counts as a pseudogene. This CDR3 has 14 residues. CDR3 sequence (DNA): TGTGCCAGCAGCAAAGACAGGCTCGAGGGCGAGCAGTACTTC. It codes for CASSKDRLEGEQYF.

The J gene is TRBJ2-7, the V gene TRBV7-2, with D perhaps matching TRBD2 (6 bases). Germline V gene lookup returns CDR1 SGHTA and CDR2 FQGNSA. The CDR3 covers 15 residues. V was clipped by 5 bases and J by 4 bases, with 18 bases between them. The CDR3 sequence is CASSVELAPGYEQYF. CDR3 sequence (DNA): TGTGCCAGCAGCGTAGAACTAGCCCCTGGATACGAGCAGTACTTC. The variable domain in full, completed from reference TRBV7-2 and TRBJ2-7, reads GAGVSQSPSNKVTEKGKDVELRCDPISGHTALYWYRQSLGQGLEFLIYFQGNSAPDKSGLPSDRFSAERTGGSVSTLTIQRTQQEDSAVYLCASSVELAPGYEQYFGPGTRLTVT.

This clonotype was seen more than once but under ten times. This chain uses TRBV20-1 with TRBJ2-1, with TRBD2 matching 9 bases. Trimming cost V 4 bases and J 4 bases; bases outside gene matches: 5. Germline CDR1 DFQATT, CDR2 SNEGSKA (reference sequence). The CDR3 loop spans 14 amino acids. CDR3 amino acids: CSATETSGYNEQFF. The CDR3 coding sequence is TGCAGTGCTACGGAGACTAGCGGATACAATGAGCAGTTCTTC.

CDR3 DNA sequence: TGTGCCAGCAGTTACTCGACTAGCGGGATCTACGAGCAGTACTTC. Amino acids: CASSYSTSGIYEQYF. This chain joins TRBV6-2 or TRBV6-3 and TRBJ2-7; 11 positions match TRBD2. Trimming cost V 0 bases and J 3 bases; bases outside gene matches: 1. The CDR3 spans 15 residues. Germline loops: CDR1 MNHEY, CDR2 SVGEGT.